Described below is a single TCR beta chain sequence and its context. The CDR3 sequence is 15 residues long. Germline V gene sequence: CDR1 SGHRS, CDR2 YFSETQ. V shed 4 bases and J 4 bases; nucleotides not matched to a gene: 8. All enrollees were about 18 to 100 years old and from about 25 US areas. Authors' data handling: Amplification of reference gene primers was used by the study to estimate nucleated cell counts. Sequencing was performed with immunoSEQ multiplex PCR; in TCRdb, only in-frame clones are kept and a portion is missing. The V and J calls and clone size were taken over from that table, and D and trimming were inferred from the DNA. The table includes roughly 260,000 clones, about 80% detected once. These data come from a study of blood T cell repertoires in COVID-19. Looking at the study overall: Donors in the United States, Italy and Spain gave samples during acute or convalescent COVID-19. PBMCs, B-cell-depleted T cells, or T cells provided the cDNA or gDNA that made up the material.

The chain employs TRBV5-1 and TRBJ2-1, with 7 bases aligning to TRBD1. The receptor comes from a woman between 35 and 50 years old who had been exposed to COVID-19. Sequencing used PBMCs or T cells enriched from blood (not recorded which). The CDR3 DNA is TGCGCCAGCAGCCCGGGACAGAGGGAATACAATGAGCAGTTCTTC. This gives the protein CASSPGQREYNEQFF.